A single sample is the source of the 27 T cell receptor beta chains below, sequenced in a study of post-analysis software for immune sequencing data. Presence of unique molecular identifiers characterized the TCR beta cDNA libraries. TCRdb reprocessed the PCR reads with MiXCR, giving one entry per CDR3 protein. This table holds hundreds of thousands of distinct CDR3 sequences, approximately 59% found once. Their target antigens are unknown. Study-wide findings and caveats: The five TRBV segments detected at higher frequency in patients than in controls included TRBV5-6, TRBV5-1 and TRBV20-1.

Sequenced sample: blood. All receptors come from a girl aged 2 to 9 with multiple sclerosis.

The V call is TRBV6-5, the J call TRBJ2-5; 7 positions match TRBD1. The CDR3 extends over 15 amino acids. After removal of 6 bases from V and 3 bases from J, the junction contained 10 bases not matched to a gene. CDR1 and CDR2 from the germline V gene are MNHEY and SVGAGI. The CDR3 DNA reads as TGTGCCAGCAGAGGGGGAAACAGGGGCGAAGAGACCCAGTACTTC. It codes for CASRGGNRGEETQYF.

V usage is TRBV7-2 and J usage is TRBJ1-3; D gene ambiguous. CDR1 SGHTA and CDR2 FQGNSA come from the germline V gene. The germline V and J ends were trimmed by 1 base and 3 bases, with 13 bases remaining between them. This CDR3 is built from 16 residues. The CDR3 is CASSLVGWGVGNTIYF. The CDR3 nucleotides read TGTGCCAGCAGCTTAGTAGGGTGGGGAGTTGGAAACACCATATATTTT.

The CDR3 bases are TGTGCCAGCTCACCCCGACAGGGGGTCGTGGAGACCCAGTACTTC. The encoded protein is CASSPRQGVVETQYF. The chain links TRBV18 to TRBJ2-5; 9 bases are shared with TRBD1. The CDR3 consists of 15 residues. CDR1 and CDR2 from the germline V gene are KGHSH and LQKENI. V was clipped by 3 bases and J by 5 bases; unmatched bases: 7.

The sample holds one count of this clonotype. This rearrangement joins TRBV10-3 to TRBJ2-5, with unresolved D. This CDR3 is built from 13 residues. In germline, CDR1 is ENHRY, CDR2 SYGVKD. The V and J ends lost 3 bases and 4 bases respectively, with 9 bases between them. In DNA, the CDR3 is TGTGCCATCAGTGATCTTACGGGAGAGACCCAGTACTTC. It is translated as CAISDLTGETQYF.

The chain is built from TRBV12-3 or TRBV12-4 and TRBJ1-2, with D tentatively TRBD1 (6 bases). CDR3 length: 13 amino acids. The ends were cut back, 6 bases at V and 6 bases at J, with 14 bases in the middle. The CDR3 here is CASSSPRGNGYTF. DNA of the CDR3: TGTGCCAGCAGCTCACCGAGGGGGAATGGCTACACCTTC.

The chain recombines TRBV6-6 with TRBJ2-7, with 7 positions matching TRBD2. The J call is uncertain, as TRBJ2-5 better fits the DNA end. This CDR3 is 13 amino acids long. Germline CDR1 MNHNY, CDR2 SVGAGI (reference sequence). CDR3 loop: CASGGEEPKTQYF. As DNA, the CDR3 is TGTGCCAGCGGGGGGGAAGAACCCAAGACCCAGTACTTC.

This chain connects TRBV19 to TRBJ2-2; D gene ambiguous. Deletions cut 3 bases from V and 0 bases from J, with 2 bases between. The CDR3 is made up of 13 amino acids. Germline V gene data show CDR1 as LNHDA and CDR2 as SQIVND (reference sequence). CDR3 amino acids: CASSMSNTGELFF. CDR3 coding DNA: TGTGCCAGTAGTATGTCGAACACCGGGGAGCTGTTTTTT.

This clonotype was found a few times. The chain has TRBV6-2 or TRBV6-3 and TRBJ2-7; either TRBD1 or TRBD2 may fit D (5 bases each). V was cut by 6 bases and J by 2 bases, with 14 bases left in between. In germline, CDR1 is MNHEY, CDR2 SVGEGT. The CDR3 runs 14 residues. CDR3 in DNA: TGTGCCAGCAGCGCCTTAGGGGACCCCTACGAGCAGTACTTC. Encoded protein: CASSALGDPYEQYF.

This clonotype occurred a few times. The V call is TRBV27, the J call TRBJ1-2, with D unresolved. Germline values: CDR1 MNHEY, CDR2 SMNVEV (reference sequence). V gave up 4 bases and J gave up 5 bases, with 17 bases separating them. The CDR3 totals 15 residues. The CDR3 loop reads CASSSSTVAPYGYTF. The CDR3 DNA sequence: TGTGCCAGCAGTTCGTCGACTGTGGCGCCGTATGGCTACACCTTC.

The chain uses TRBV6-1 and TRBJ2-1; TRBD2 matches 14 bases. The germline V gene encodes CDR1 MNHNS and CDR2 SASEGT. With V trimmed by 7 bases and J by 8 bases, 13 bases remained unmatched. CDR3 length: 17 residues. CDR3 protein: CASNQNPGLAGVDEQFF. DNA of the CDR3: TGTGCCAGCAACCAAAACCCGGGACTAGCGGGAGTGGATGAGCAGTTCTTC.

The chain links TRBV7-2 to TRBJ2-7, with D perhaps TRBD1 or TRBD2 (5 bases each). Trimming shortened V by 8 bases and J by 7 bases, and 18 bases separated the two germline ends. The length of the CDR3 is 13 residues. Germline-derived CDR1 and CDR2 are SGHTA and FQGNSA. The CDR3 DNA reads TGTGCCAGCTCCCGGGGCCTCAAGAGAGAGCAGTACTTC. As protein: CASSRGLKREQYF.

The V call is TRBV29-1, the J call TRBJ1-1; possibly TRBD1 for D (5 bases). V shed 6 bases and J shed 3 bases, with 14 bases lying between them. There are 13 residues in the CDR3. Germline CDR1 reads SQVTM; CDR2 reads ANQGSEA. DNA of the CDR3: TGCAGCGTCCTCGGCGGAGGGGACACTGAAGCTTTCTTT. It specifies CSVLGGGDTEAFF. Based on the CDR3 plus reference TRBV29-1 and TRBJ1-1, the full variable domain is SAVISQKPSRDICQRGTSLTIQCQVDSQVTMMFWYRQQPGQSLTLIATANQGSEATYESGFVIDKFPISRPNLTFSTLTVSNMSPEDSSIYLCSVLGGGDTEAFFGQGTRLTVV.

The chain combines TRBV12-3 or TRBV12-4 with TRBJ2-1; 10 bases match TRBD2. V shed 2 bases, J shed 4 bases, and the junction held 5 bases outside the gene matches. This CDR3 is 16 amino acids long. The CDR3 nucleotides read TGTGCCAGCAGTTTAATACTAGCGGGGCTATACAATGAGCAGTTCTTC. Protein sequence: CASSLILAGLYNEQFF.

This chain uses TRBV27 with TRBJ1-1; 8 bases fit TRBD1. CDR1 is MNHEY, CDR2 SMNVEV, per germline (reference sequence). V trimming: 2 bases; J trimming: 5 bases; junction bases outside the gene matches: 10. The CDR3 is 16 amino acids. CDR3: CASSLGQGASGTEAFF. The CDR3 bases are TGTGCCAGCAGTTTAGGGCAGGGGGCGTCTGGGACTGAAGCTTTCTTT.

This clonotype was counted only a few times. The V gene is TRBV29-1, the J gene TRBJ2-3, with 11 positions matching TRBD2. Trimming cost V 2 bases and J 6 bases; bases outside gene matches: 7. The CDR3 has 15 amino acids. CDR1 and CDR2 from the germline V gene are SQVTM and ANQGSEA. The CDR3 is CSVEKLAGDGDTQYF. The DNA for the CDR3 is TGCAGCGTTGAAAAACTAGCGGGGGACGGGGATACGCAGTATTTT.

The V call is TRBV15, the J call TRBJ2-6; D call uncertain. Trimming cost V 0 bases and J 0 bases, with 9 bases left between them. From germline, CDR1 is LNHNV and CDR2 YYDKDF (reference sequence). The CDR3 has 17 amino acids. CDR3 protein: CATSRDGSSSGANVLTF. In DNA, the CDR3 is TGTGCCACCAGCAGAGATGGGTCGAGCTCTGGGGCCAACGTCCTGACTTTC.

The J gene is TRBJ2-7, the V gene TRBV20-1; a possible D gene is TRBD2 (5 bases). The J call is uncertain, as TRBJ2-5 better fits the DNA end. The V gene's germline CDR1 is DFQATT and CDR2 SNEGSKA (reference sequence). This CDR3 comprises 13 residues. The CDR3 DNA is TGCAGTGCTAGGTATAGCGTTGGGGAGACCCAGTACTTC. Amino acids: CSARYSVGETQYF.

The chain couples TRBV30 to TRBJ1-5; a possible D gene is TRBD1 (5 bases). The CDR3 loop spans 13 amino acids. In germline, CDR1 is GTSNPN, CDR2 SVGIG (reference sequence). Trimming took 1 base from V and 2 from J, leaving 6 bases between them. In DNA, the CDR3 is TGTGCCTGGAGTGGAGGGGGCAATCAGCCCCAGCATTTT. Its protein is CAWSGGGNQPQHF.

This chain connects TRBV7-9 to TRBJ2-3; D is possibly TRBD1 or TRBD2 (5 bases each). The germline CDR1 and CDR2 sequences are SEHNR and FQNEAQ (reference sequence). V lost 6 bases to trimming and J lost 3 bases, with 22 bases between them. The CDR3 length is 17 residues. The CDR3 nucleotides are TGTGCCAGCAGGTCGATGGCGCCGCCGGGACGGACAGATACGCAGTATTTT. This translates into CASRSMAPPGRTDTQYF.

The chain joins TRBV2 to TRBJ1-4, with 9 bases fitting TRBD1. The CDR3 extends over 17 amino acids. V was pared by 0 bases and J by 7 bases, with 9 bases of the junction left unmatched. Per the germline V gene, CDR1 is SNHLY and CDR2 is FYNNEI. CDR3 DNA: TGTGCCAGCAGTGAAGCTGGGGGGGGACAGGGTGTTGAAAAACTGTTTTTT. Translated: CASSEAGGGQGVEKLFF.

The chain uses TRBV7-6 and TRBJ2-3; 10 nucleotides match TRBD2. There are 16 residues in the CDR3. J was trimmed by 5 bases and V by 0 bases; bases with no gene match: 5. CDR1 SGHVS and CDR2 FNYEAQ come from the germline V gene. CDR3 nucleotides: TGTGCCAGCAGCTTAGCCCTAGCGGGAGTGGGAGATACGCAGTATTTT. Translation gives CASSLALAGVGDTQYF.

The chain combines TRBV5-1 with TRBJ1-2, with TRBD1 identical over 7 bases. There are 15 residues in the CDR3. Trimming at V came to 0 bases and at J to 8 bases, leaving 10 bases not matched to a gene. The germline CDR1 and CDR2 sequences are SGHRS and YFSETQ. CDR3 bases: TGCGCCAGCAGCTTGGATCAGGGGGTCGGCCTCGGCTACACCTTC. Translation gives CASSLDQGVGLGYTF.

The CDR3 DNA reads TGTGCCAGCAGCTTAAAAGTCGCGGTCGGTGGCACTGAAGCTTTCTTT. Translating gives CASSLKVAVGGTEAFF. The V call is TRBV7-8, the J call TRBJ1-1; D remains unclear. Germline V gene sequence: CDR1 SGHVS, CDR2 FQNEAQ. CDR3 length equals 16 residues. The germline V and J ends were trimmed by 2 bases and 4 bases, with 17 bases remaining between them.

Only a few counts were recorded for this clonotype. This sequence joins TRBV2 and TRBJ2-7, with 14 bases lining up with TRBD2. Germline V gene data show CDR1 as SNHLY and CDR2 as FYNNEI. CDR3 length: 14 residues. With V trimmed by 7 bases and J by 3 bases, 2 bases remained unmatched. CDR3 DNA: TGTGCCAGCAAGGGGACTAGCGGGGGCTACGAGCAGTACTTC. It is translated as CASKGTSGGYEQYF.

The chain is built from TRBV11-3 and TRBJ2-1; 10 bases map to TRBD1. V dropped 4 bases and J dropped 8; count of bases not matched to a gene: 5. CDR3 length equals 14 residues. Germline lookup yields CDR1 SGHNT and CDR2 YENEEA. The DNA for the CDR3 is TGTGCCAGCAGCTCGAGGACAGGGGGAGATGAGCAGTTCTTC. Protein product: CASSSRTGGDEQFF. Drawing the rest from reference TRBV11-3 and TRBJ2-1, the complete variable domain is EAGVVQSPRYKIIEKKQPVAFWCNPISGHNTLYWYLQNLGQGPELLIRYENEEAVDDSQLPKDRFSAERLKGVDSTLKIQPAELGDSAVYLCASSSRTGGDEQFFGPGTRLTVL.

V and J are TRBV6-1 and TRBJ2-7, with D hard to call. Per the germline V gene, CDR1 is MNHNS and CDR2 is SASEGT. The CDR3 runs to 13 residues. V lost 1 base and J 10 bases, leaving 14 bases between the germline ends. DNA of the CDR3: TGTGCCAGCAGTGAAGGACGAGGAGCTCCCCAGTACTTC. Its translation: CASSEGRGAPQYF.

The chain employs TRBV5-5 and TRBJ1-1; D is unclear. Germline CDR1 reads SGHKS; CDR2 reads YYEKEE (reference sequence). Trimming shortened V by 1 base and J by 6 bases, and 10 bases separated the two germline ends. The CDR3 totals 13 residues. CDR3 sequence reads: CASSLSVYAEAFF. In DNA, the CDR3 is TGTGCCAGCAGCTTGTCAGTTTACGCTGAAGCTTTCTTT.